One and the same sample provided the 22 T cell receptor beta chains below, sequenced in a study of T cells in Graves' hyperthyroidism and ophthalmopathy (dated 2019 in TCRdb). The library was built by means of multiplex PCR. Data came from an Illumina HiSeq 2000. TCR beta CDR3 regions were amplified from RNA transcripts. For the first round of RT-PCR on the TCR CDR3, the HTBI primer set was used together with the Qiagen OneStep RT-PCR kit. TCRdb reanalyzed the raw reads on its own, using fastp at Q25 for trimming and MiXCR for clone calling, and kept in-frame beta chains. Merged by CDR3 protein, the rows form single entries marked with the most common genes and DNA. The sample yields 550,000 to 700,000 distinct CDR3 sequences; around 46% were counted once. Together, the top ten hold around 17% of the sample. Sequences were obtained from peripheral blood or thyroid tissue (not recorded which). The receptors come from an adult woman with Graves' disease, either hyperthyroidism or ophthalmopathy (not recorded which).

This clonotype has at least ten counts. The chain recombines TRBV7-8 with TRBJ1-3, with D tentatively TRBD1 (5 bases). The CDR3 spans 15 residues. Germline CDR1 reads SGHVS; CDR2 reads FQNEAQ. V lost 0 bases, J lost 4 bases, and 10 bases lay in between. CDR3 loop: CASSLAPGTGNTIYF. The CDR3 DNA reads as TGTGCCAGCAGCTTAGCCCCAGGGACGGGAAACACCATATATTTT.

On this clonotype: A much bigger clone sits one base away, suggesting this may be a read error. The chain is built from TRBV10-3 and TRBJ2-7; 7 bases line up with TRBD1. Germline CDR1 ENHRY, CDR2 SYGVKD. There are 15 residues in the CDR3. Germline trimming cut 4 bases from V and 2 bases from J; bases unmatched to any gene: 8. In DNA form, the CDR3 reads TGTGCCATCAGTGTTTCGACAGGGACCACCTACGAGCAGTACTTC. Translated: CAISVSTGTTYEQYF.

The gene calls are TRBV29-1 and TRBJ1-2, with 9 bases aligning to TRBD1. This CDR3 comprises 11 residues. With V trimmed by 5 bases and J by 6 bases, 1 base remained unmatched. Looked up from germline, CDR1 is SQVTM and CDR2 is ANQGSEA. As DNA, the CDR3 is TGCAGCGTTAGGGACAGGGATGGCTACACCTTC. This gives the protein CSVRDRDGYTF. The variable domain in full, completed from reference TRBV29-1 and TRBJ1-2, reads SAVISQKPSRDICQRGTSLTIQCQVDSQVTMMFWYRQQPGQSLTLIATANQGSEATYESGFVIDKFPISRPNLTFSTLTVSNMSPEDSSIYLCSVRDRDGYTFGSGTRLTVV.

Only a few counts were recorded for this clonotype. The V and J genes are TRBV9 and TRBJ1-2, with TRBD1 matching over 10 bases. V trimming: 4 bases; J trimming: 8 bases; junction bases outside the gene matches: 5. This CDR3 is 13 amino acids long. Germline V gene sequence: CDR1 SGDLS, CDR2 YYNGEE. The chain's CDR3 is CASSYGQGDGYTF. The CDR3 coding sequence is TGTGCCAGCAGCTACGGACAGGGGGACGGCTACACCTTC.

This clonotype was detected a few times. The chain combines TRBV9 with TRBJ2-5, with TRBD2 matching 13 bases. Germline CDR1 reads SGDLS; CDR2 reads YYNGEE. Trimming removed 4 bases from V and 4 bases from J; junction bases left unmatched: 4. The CDR3 sequence is 15 residues long. For the CDR3, the DNA is TGTGCCAGCAGCCGGACTAGCGGGAGTCGAGAGACCCAGTACTTC. Protein: CASSRTSGSRETQYF.

This clonotype was recorded a few times. This sequence joins TRBV4-1 and TRBJ1-3, with D uncertain. Germline V gene sequence: CDR1 MGHRA, CDR2 YSYEKL. The CDR3 totals 14 residues. The V end was cut by 4 bases, the J end by 2 bases, with 9 bases between. The CDR3 loop reads CASSLTPAGNTIYF. In DNA form, the CDR3 reads TGCGCCAGCAGCCTCACACCAGCTGGAAACACCATATATTTT.

This clonotype was detected only a few times. The genes are TRBV2 and TRBJ1-5; 7 bases match TRBD1. This CDR3 comprises 16 residues. Trimming removed 5 bases from V and 6 bases from J; junction bases left unmatched: 13. The germline V gene encodes CDR1 SNHLY and CDR2 FYNNEI. Written as DNA, the CDR3 is TGTGCCAGCAGTTTGCGGGACCACAGGGGAAGTCAGCCCCAGCATTTT. Translated, it gives CASSLRDHRGSQPQHF. Using reference TRBV2 and TRBJ1-5 for the parts outside the CDR3, the full variable domain is EPEVTQTPSHQVTQMGQEVILRCVPISNHLYFYWYRQILGQKVEFLVSFYNNEISEKSEIFDDQFSVERPDGSNFTLKIRSTKLEDSAMYFCASSLRDHRGSQPQHFGDGTRLSIL.

This chain connects TRBV7-2 to TRBJ2-4; possible D gene TRBD2, 6 bases. The length of the CDR3 is 11 residues. CDR1 and CDR2 (germline): SGHTA, FQGNSA. Trimming took off 8 bases at V and 7 bases at J, with 9 bases between the two ends. The chain's CDR3 is CASVGGNIQYF. The CDR3 DNA reads as TGTGCCAGCGTCGGAGGGAACATTCAGTACTTC.

This clonotype was detected only a few times. The chain carries TRBV20-1 and TRBJ2-5; D might be TRBD1 (5 bases). Trimming left V 5 bases short and J 2 bases short, with 15 bases between. Germline V gene data show CDR1 as DFQATT and CDR2 as SNEGSKA (reference sequence). The CDR3 totals 14 residues. As DNA, the CDR3 is TGCAGTGCTCAGCTGGTTGCAGGGCAAGAGACCCAGTACTTC. Translated, it gives CSAQLVAGQETQYF.

This clonotype has just a few counts. The chain joins TRBV7-9 to TRBJ2-6; D unresolved. The V and J ends lost 5 bases and 4 bases respectively, with 6 bases between them. From germline, CDR1 is SEHNR and CDR2 FQNEAQ (reference sequence). The length of the CDR3 is 13 residues. The CDR3 nucleotides read TGTGCCAGCAGCGTCAGGGGGGCCAACGTCCTGACTTTC. Translation gives CASSVRGANVLTF.

This clonotype was counted ten times or more. The chain uses TRBV19 and TRBJ2-2; weak D call: TRBD2 (6 bases). Germline CDR1 is LNHDA and CDR2 is SQIVND (reference sequence). Trimming stripped 3 bases from V and 1 base from J, with 18 bases between. The CDR3 extends over 18 amino acids. CDR3 amino acids: CASSIGGGGQGNTGELFF. In DNA, the CDR3 is TGTGCCAGTAGTATTGGGGGAGGTGGGCAGGGGAACACCGGGGAGCTGTTTTTT.

The chain recombines TRBV15 with TRBJ1-5; D is ambiguous. V lost 0 bases, J lost 2 bases, and 11 bases lay in between. CDR1 is LNHNV, CDR2 YYDKDF, per germline (reference sequence). The CDR3 covers 16 residues. The CDR3 nucleotides are TGTGCCACCAGCAGAGATAAGAGCGCGGGCAATCAGCCCCAGCATTTT. Translating it yields CATSRDKSAGNQPQHF. The complete variable domain, with remaining parts taken from reference TRBV15 and TRBJ1-5, reads DAMVIQNPRYQVTQFGKPVTLSCSQTLNHNVMYWYQQKSSQAPKLLFHYYDKDFNNEADTPDNFQSRRPNTSFCFLDIRSPGLGDTAMYLCATSRDKSAGNQPQHFGDGTRLSIL.

The chain has TRBV6-5 and TRBJ1-6; D is unclear. The CDR3 sequence is 12 residues long. Between the trimmed V and J ends, which lost 6 bases and 8 bases, there was a span of 8 bases. Germline V CDR1 and CDR2: MNHEY, SVGAGI. CDR3 protein: CASRIMDSPLHF. Written as DNA, the CDR3 is TGTGCCAGCAGGATTATGGATTCACCCCTCCACTTT.

The rearrangement uses TRBV19 and TRBJ2-7; 8 positions agree with TRBD1. CDR1 and CDR2 (germline): LNHDA, SQIVND (reference sequence). V gave up 3 bases and J gave up 7 bases; unmatched junction bases: 11. CDR3 size: 15 residues. This chain's CDR3 is CASSIGGTGTREQYF. The CDR3 DNA follows: TGTGCCAGTAGTATTGGGGGGACAGGAACGCGGGAGCAGTACTTC.

This clonotype came up once. CDR3 DNA sequence: TGCAGCGTTGAAGTTCAGGGAGAGCAGTACTTC. As protein: CSVEVQGEQYF. This rearrangement joins TRBV29-1 to TRBJ2-7, with D perhaps matching TRBD1 (5 bases). V shed 1 base and J shed 7 bases, with 8 bases lying between them. The CDR3 runs 11 residues. Germline CDR1 is SQVTM and CDR2 is ANQGSEA.

V is TRBV6-5 and J is TRBJ2-7; D possibly matches TRBD1 or TRBD2 (7 bases each). CDR1 and CDR2 from the germline V gene are MNHEY and SVGAGI. The ends were cut back, 8 bases at V and 3 bases at J, with 20 bases in the middle. The CDR3 length is 15 residues. In DNA, the CDR3 is TGTGCCAGCTCAGACCTGGGAGGGGGCAGCTACGAGCAGTACTTC. Encoded protein: CASSDLGGGSYEQYF.

The chain combines TRBV10-3 with TRBJ2-2, with a tentative D call TRBD2 (6 bases). Germline CDR1 and CDR2: ENHRY and SYGVKD. The germline V and J ends were trimmed by 2 bases and 6 bases, with 13 bases remaining between them. The CDR3 runs 15 residues. CDR3 nucleotides: TGTGCCATCAGTGAGCCCGACGGGGAGGCCGGGGAGCTGTTTTTT. Amino acids: CAISEPDGEAGELFF.

The rearrangement links TRBV4-1 to TRBJ2-2; 7 bases fit TRBD2. The CDR3 loop spans 18 amino acids. Germline trimming cut 5 bases from V and 3 bases from J; bases unmatched to any gene: 15. Germline V gene lookup returns CDR1 MGHRA and CDR2 YSYEKL. The CDR3 is CASSIHPTTSVDTGELFF. The CDR3 DNA reads TGCGCCAGCAGCATTCATCCGACTACTAGCGTTGACACCGGGGAGCTGTTTTTT.

The CDR3 sequence: CASSFPRSHNSPLHF. As DNA, the CDR3 is TGTGCCAGCAGCTTTCCCCGGAGTCATAATTCACCCCTCCACTTT. This chain joins TRBV7-8 and TRBJ1-6; D is unclear. Trimming stripped 3 bases from V and 5 bases from J, with 11 bases between. The CDR3 is 15 residues long. Germline CDR1 SGHVS, CDR2 FQNEAQ.

In its sample, this clonotype was seen once. The chain couples TRBV2 to TRBJ2-7; D is uncertain. V lost 6 bases and J 5 bases, leaving 11 bases between the germline ends. This CDR3 spans 12 amino acids. From germline, CDR1 is SNHLY and CDR2 FYNNEI. For the CDR3, the DNA is TGTGCCAGCAGACCTTACTCGGACGAGCAGTACTTC. Its protein product is CASRPYSDEQYF.

In the case of this clonotype: An end of the junction differs from the germline gene, which may be a read error. The V and J genes are TRBV5-1 and TRBJ2-2, with D possibly matching TRBD2 (7 bases). Germline V CDR1 and CDR2: SGHRS, YFSETQ. The CDR3 sequence is 15 residues long. CDR3 DNA: TGTGCCAGCTCGTGGGGGGGGCTTGATACCGGGGAGCTGTTTTTT. Translating it yields CASSWGGLDTGELFF.

This clonotype came up many times. V usage is TRBV5-1 and J usage is TRBJ2-2; 7 bases match TRBD2. Germline CDR1 SGHRS, CDR2 YFSETQ. The CDR3 runs to 16 residues. V lost 2 bases to trimming and J lost 3 bases; unmatched junction nucleotides: 7. CDR3 nucleotide sequence: TGCGCCAGCAGCTTAAACGGGAGGCGGGACACCGGGGAGCTGTTTTTT. Its protein is CASSLNGRRDTGELFF.